The source of this T cell receptor (beta chain) is a study of Ad26.COV2.S vaccination and SARS-CoV-2 variants. In the study overall: The COV1001 Ad26.COV2.S trial arm included the donor. Points from the study as a whole: The study found higher spike-specific TCR breadth in vaccine than placebo recipients.

Treatment defined: some 20 received Ad26.COV2.S at low or high dose, single or two shots; roughly five received placebo; per-sample allocation not given. The samples were gathered on day 63 after the first injection of vaccine or placebo. Clones were read by immunoSEQ multiplex PCR, and TCRdb kept only the in-frame ones, dropping some. The profile shows some 320,000 clones, around 85% of them singletons. This clone was observed at least ten times. Its antigen remains unidentified. CDR1 is SGHTA and CDR2 is FQGTGA in the germline V gene. This CDR3 is built from 15 residues. V was pared by 5 bases and J by 3 bases, with 7 bases of the junction left unmatched.

The sequence derives from a person aged 18 to 59 who received the Ad26.COV2.S COVID-19 vaccine or a placebo. The sequences come from peripheral blood, collected in a trial of Ad26.COV2.S vaccine versus placebo. This sequence joins TRBV7-3 and TRBJ2-1, with 7 positions matching TRBD1. Here the CDR3 reads CASSNDRASYNEQFF. The CDR3 region has the DNA TGTGCCAGCAGCAACGACAGGGCTAGCTACAATGAGCAGTTCTTC.